This is a list of T cell receptor beta chains from one sample in a study of CD8 T cells in ankylosing spondylitis. In TCRdb, the 5' RACE reads were re-called with MiXCR into one record per CDR3 protein. Of fewer than 350,000 distinct CDR3 sequences listed, 11% are singletons. Specimen: blood, either unsorted or a sorted T cell fraction (not recorded which). The receptors were gathered from a female donor with ankylosing spondylitis or in good health (not recorded which). Both conserved end residues are part of each CDR3. The order of the fields is V gene, CDR3 length, J gene, CDR3 protein.

v_gene: TRBV29-1
len: 13
j_gene: TRBJ1-1
CDR3aa: CSVTQGATTEAFF

v_gene: TRBV27
len: 14
j_gene: TRBJ2-1
CDR3aa: CASSLGSGGNEQFF

v_gene: TRBV10-1
len: 16
j_gene: TRBJ2-1
CDR3aa: CASSLERLAAYNEQFF

v_gene: TRBV20-1
len: 11
j_gene: TRBJ2-1
CDR3aa: CSAWDNQEQFF

v_gene: TRBV10-3
len: 15
j_gene: TRBJ2-2
CDR3aa: CAISPGQANTGELFF

v_gene: TRBV7-2
len: 16
j_gene: TRBJ2-3
CDR3aa: CASSSRTSGSTDTQYF

v_gene: TRBV28
len: 14
j_gene: TRBJ2-1
CDR3aa: CASSLGGVYNEQFF

v_gene: TRBV24-1
len: 14
j_gene: TRBJ2-5
CDR3aa: CATSPTSGRETQYF

v_gene: TRBV20-1
len: 14
j_gene: TRBJ2-5
CDR3aa: CSASDRGNWKTQYF

v_gene: TRBV5-1
len: 16
j_gene: TRBJ2-3
CDR3aa: CASSLAGGTHGDTQYF

v_gene: TRBV10-3
len: 14
j_gene: TRBJ1-1
CDR3aa: CAIRATGLNTEAFF

v_gene: TRBV5-6
len: 14
j_gene: TRBJ1-2
CDR3aa: CASSLFGGGGGYTF

v_gene: TRBV7-9
len: 13
j_gene: TRBJ1-2
CDR3aa: CASSLGGTNGYTF

v_gene: TRBV4-3
len: 13
j_gene: TRBJ2-1
CDR3aa: CASSQDHAREQFF

v_gene: TRBV9
len: 16
j_gene: TRBJ2-1
CDR3aa: CASSVIGTRSYNEQFF

v_gene: TRBV5-1
len: 14
j_gene: TRBJ1-1
CDR3aa: CASHRTGVNTEAFF

v_gene: TRBV6-5
len: 15
j_gene: TRBJ1-2
CDR3aa: CASSYGGIAHYGYTF

v_gene: TRBV5-1
len: 15
j_gene: TRBJ2-1
CDR3aa: CASRTSGSTYNEQFF

v_gene: TRBV9
len: 15
j_gene: TRBJ1-5
CDR3aa: CASSVGVGLNQPQHF

v_gene: TRBV25-1
len: 10
j_gene: TRBJ2-1
CDR3aa: CASSDREQFF

v_gene: TRBV6-1
len: 15
j_gene: TRBJ1-6
CDR3aa: CAHHGAGSNNSPLHF

v_gene: TRBV5-1
len: 15
j_gene: TRBJ2-1
CDR3aa: CASSLLGTGYNEQFF

v_gene: TRBV5-1
len: 14
j_gene: TRBJ1-5
CDR3aa: CASASGTDNQPQHF

v_gene: TRBV6-2/TRBV6-3
len: 14
j_gene: TRBJ1-5
CDR3aa: CASSYWGGNQPQHF

v_gene: TRBV12-3/TRBV12-4
len: 14
j_gene: TRBJ2-1
CDR3aa: CASELSGRRNEQFF

v_gene: TRBV7-2
len: 16
j_gene: TRBJ2-1
CDR3aa: CASSLRGGRANNEQFF

v_gene: TRBV20-1
len: 16
j_gene: TRBJ1-6
CDR3aa: CSARFGPGLQSLPLHF

v_gene: TRBV20-1
len: 13
j_gene: TRBJ1-2
CDR3aa: CSASDRDSDGYTF

v_gene: TRBV9
len: 15
j_gene: TRBJ2-2
CDR3aa: CASSVGGRVTGELFF

v_gene: TRBV7-3
len: 15
j_gene: TRBJ1-2
CDR3aa: CASSYRQGASYGYTF

v_gene: TRBV5-1
len: 14
j_gene: TRBJ2-3
CDR3aa: CASSLEWSTDTQYF

v_gene: TRBV7-9
len: 14
j_gene: TRBJ1-1
CDR3aa: CASSISDRNTEAFF

v_gene: TRBV12-3/TRBV12-4
len: 13
j_gene: TRBJ1-1
CDR3aa: CAISPSAGSEAFF

v_gene: TRBV7-9
len: 13
j_gene: TRBJ1-6
CDR3aa: CASSLGLNSPLHF

v_gene: TRBV20-1
len: 16
j_gene: TRBJ2-6
CDR3aa: CSAREGIHSGANVLTF